This paragraph covers one T cell receptor beta chain sequence. This sample is drawn from a study of low-dose radiotherapy and immunotherapy resistance in tumors. TRAV and TRBV primers primed cDNA for both TCRalpha and TCRbeta. The authors ran about 21 PCR cycles to amplify TCRs with a constant-region primer and V-primer adapter. In vitro transcription amplified isolated mRNA. TCRdb fed the reads into MiXCR, producing one record per CDR3 protein. The sample contains around 10,000 distinct CDR3 sequences, roughly half of which appear only once. Germline CDR1 is MNHNY and CDR2 is SVGAGI (reference sequence). The length of the CDR3 is 14 residues. V dropped 6 bases and J dropped 2; count of bases not matched to a gene: 5.

The receptor comes from a human donor with advanced metastatic prostate, ovarian, gallbladder or colorectal cancer (not recorded which). This table probably holds off-target reads from a library built for another chain. J is TRBJ2-7 and V is TRBV6-6, with TRBD1 identical over 9 bases. The CDR3 coding sequence is TGTGCCAGCAGACAGGGACAGGGAGCCTACGAGCAGTACTTC. Translation gives CASRQGQGAYEQYF.